This TCR beta chain was sequenced for a study of blood T cells in healthy people across ages. A second PCR of roughly 6 to 12 cycles used a sample-barcoded 5' primer and a J-beta primer mix. TCRdb called the 5' RACE reads again in MiXCR, with one record for every CDR3 protein. The sample holds about 800,000 distinct CDR3 sequences, around 25% seen once. The same data also went into a second study, on T cells of mothers and their children. That work adds: RNA that had been extracted went wholly into cDNA synthesis, at around 1.4 ug per 15 ul.

This sequence originates from a boy aged 5-17 years in good health. Source material: blood.

The CDR3 region is CASKQGLAADEQFF. The DNA for the CDR3 is TGTGCCAGCAAGCAGGGACTAGCGGCCGATGAGCAGTTCTTC. This rearrangement joins TRBV28 to TRBJ2-1, with 11 bases fitting TRBD2. The CDR3 loop spans 14 amino acids. The V segment lost 7 bases and the J segment 8 bases; nucleotides outside the gene matches: 7. Germline CDR1 and CDR2: MDHEN and SYDVKM.